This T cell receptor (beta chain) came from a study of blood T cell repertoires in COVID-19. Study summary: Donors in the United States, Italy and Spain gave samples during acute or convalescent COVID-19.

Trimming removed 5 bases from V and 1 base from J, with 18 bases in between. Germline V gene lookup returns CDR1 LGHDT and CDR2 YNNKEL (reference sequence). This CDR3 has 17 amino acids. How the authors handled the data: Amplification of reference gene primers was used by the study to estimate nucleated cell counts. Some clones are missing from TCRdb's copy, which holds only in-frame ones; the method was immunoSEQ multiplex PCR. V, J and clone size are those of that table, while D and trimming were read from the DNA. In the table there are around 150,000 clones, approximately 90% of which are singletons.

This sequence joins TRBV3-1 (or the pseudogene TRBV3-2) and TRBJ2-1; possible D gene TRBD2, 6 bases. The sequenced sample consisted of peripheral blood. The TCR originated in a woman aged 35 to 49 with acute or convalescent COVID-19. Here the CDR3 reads CASSSAGGRGSYNEQFF. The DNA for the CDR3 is TGTGCCAGCAGCTCCGCGGGCGGGCGGGGTTCCTACAATGAGCAGTTCTTC.